This record covers a single TCR beta chain. The record originates from a study of somatic mutations in cytotoxic T cells in rheumatoid arthritis. The CDR3 contains 14 residues. TCRdb's table, derived via immunoSEQ multiplex PCR, lists solely in-frame clones and lacks some. The sample records 9,000 or so clones, roughly three quarters being singletons. Material for sequencing was CD8+ T cells sorted from blood. This TCR was recovered from an adult with rheumatoid arthritis. The chain joins TRBV21-1 to TRBJ2-5; the table gives TRBD2 as D, unverified against the DNA. TRBV21-1 counts as a pseudogene. The CDR3: CASSKGSGGETQYF. The CDR3 nucleotides read TGTGCCAGCAGCAAAGGGAGCGGTGGAGAGACCCAGTACTTC.